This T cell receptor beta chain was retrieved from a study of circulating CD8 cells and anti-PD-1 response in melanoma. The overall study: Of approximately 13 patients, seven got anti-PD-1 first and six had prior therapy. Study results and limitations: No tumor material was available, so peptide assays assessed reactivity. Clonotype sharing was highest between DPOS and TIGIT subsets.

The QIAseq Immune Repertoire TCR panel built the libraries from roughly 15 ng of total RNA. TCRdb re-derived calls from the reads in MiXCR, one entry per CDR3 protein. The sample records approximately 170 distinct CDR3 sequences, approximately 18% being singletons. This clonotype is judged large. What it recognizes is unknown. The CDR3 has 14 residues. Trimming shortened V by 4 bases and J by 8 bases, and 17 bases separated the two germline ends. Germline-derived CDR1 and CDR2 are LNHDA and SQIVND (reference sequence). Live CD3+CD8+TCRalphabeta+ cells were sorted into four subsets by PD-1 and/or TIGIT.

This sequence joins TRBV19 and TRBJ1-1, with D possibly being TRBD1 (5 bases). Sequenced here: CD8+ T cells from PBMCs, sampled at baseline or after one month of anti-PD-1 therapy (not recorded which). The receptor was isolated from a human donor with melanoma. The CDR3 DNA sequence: TGTGCCAGTAGTAGGGGGACCGAAAACGCGGAAGCTTTCTTT. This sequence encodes CASSRGTENAEAFF.